These T cell receptor beta chains were read from a single sample in a study of blood T cell repertoires in COVID-19. Assay used: immunoSEQ multiplex PCR; TCRdb lists only in-frame clones, some missing. The table includes about 280,000 clones, about nine tenths detected once. The sequencing sample was made of peripheral blood. The receptors shown here come from a man aged 45 to 65 with acute or convalescent COVID-19. The CDR3 runs from the conserved cysteine through the conserved F or W. A D gene is named only where the DNA matches it firmly. Clone size, where shown, is once, few, many, or a class for clones that have expanded.

cdr3_length: 13; j_call: TRBJ1-1; v_call: TRBV18; clone_size: once; d_call: TRBD1; cdr3_nt: TGTGCCAGCACAGGGACAGCGAACACTGAAGCTTTCTTT; cdr3_aa: CASTGTANTEAFF
cdr3_length: 18; j_call: TRBJ2-3; v_call: TRBV19; clone_size: NA; d_call: TRBD2; cdr3_nt: TGTGCCAGTAGCCTCGGGTGGCGGGGGAGACGGAGTACAGATACGCAGTATTTT; cdr3_aa: CASSLGWRGRRSTDTQYF
cdr3_length: 14; j_call: TRBJ1-1; v_call: TRBV5-1; clone_size: NA; d_call: TRBD1; cdr3_nt: TGCGCCAGCAGCTCGACAGGGGACTACACTGAAGCTTTCTTT; cdr3_aa: CASSSTGDYTEAFF
cdr3_length: 13; j_call: TRBJ2-3; v_call: TRBV10-1; clone_size: NA; d_call: NA; cdr3_nt: TGCGCCAGCAACGGACCCAGGAGGAATACGCAGTATTTT; cdr3_aa: CASNGPRRNTQYF
cdr3_length: 16; j_call: TRBJ2-3; v_call: TRBV3-1/TRBV3-2; clone_size: NA; d_call: NA; cdr3_nt: TGTGCCAGCAGCCATAGGGGGAAGGGATTGCCAGATACGCAGTATTTT; cdr3_aa: CASSHRGKGLPDTQYF
cdr3_length: 13; j_call: TRBJ2-4; v_call: TRBV30; clone_size: NA; d_call: NA; cdr3_nt: TGTGCCTGGAGCTTCCCAGCCAAAAACATTCAGTACTTC; cdr3_aa: CAWSFPAKNIQYF
cdr3_length: 15; j_call: TRBJ1-1; v_call: TRBV2; clone_size: few; d_call: NA; cdr3_nt: TGTGCCAGCAGTGTCTCAATTCGGGAGAACACTGAAGCTTTCTTT; cdr3_aa: CASSVSIRENTEAFF
cdr3_length: 11; j_call: TRBJ2-1; v_call: TRBV20-1; clone_size: NA; d_call: TRBD1; cdr3_nt: TGCAGTGCGGACAGGCACAATGAGCAGTTCTTC; cdr3_aa: CSADRHNEQFF
cdr3_length: 14; j_call: TRBJ1-2; v_call: TRBV19; clone_size: NA; d_call: TRBD1; cdr3_nt: TGTGCCAGTAGTCCTCACGCAGGGGGCTATGGCTACACCTTC; cdr3_aa: CASSPHAGGYGYTF
cdr3_length: 12; j_call: TRBJ2-7; v_call: TRBV6-5; clone_size: NA; d_call: NA; cdr3_nt: TGTGCCAGCAGGGACATGTACTACGAGCAGTACTTC; cdr3_aa: CASRDMYYEQYF
cdr3_length: 13; j_call: TRBJ2-7; v_call: TRBV28; clone_size: NA; d_call: NA; cdr3_nt: TGTGCCAGCAGTTCTCCGAGCTCCTACGAGCAGTACTTC; cdr3_aa: CASSSPSSYEQYF
cdr3_length: 15; j_call: TRBJ1-4; v_call: TRBV10-3; clone_size: NA; d_call: TRBD1; cdr3_nt: TGTGCCATCAGTGAACCGGGACAGGGGGTCCGAAAACTGTTTTTT; cdr3_aa: CAISEPGQGVRKLFF
cdr3_length: 14; j_call: TRBJ1-6; v_call: TRBV7-9; clone_size: NA; d_call: NA; cdr3_nt: TGTGCCAGCAGCTTAGACGGGGGGTATTCACCCCTCCACTTT; cdr3_aa: CASSLDGGYSPLHF
cdr3_length: 13; j_call: TRBJ2-1; v_call: TRBV7-8; clone_size: NA; d_call: NA; cdr3_nt: TGTGCCAGCAGTGGGAGTGAATACAATGAGCAGTTCTTC; cdr3_aa: CASSGSEYNEQFF
cdr3_length: 12; j_call: TRBJ1-3; v_call: TRBV29-1; clone_size: NA; d_call: NA; cdr3_nt: TGCAGCGGGAGGGACGGGGGAAACACCATATATTTT; cdr3_aa: CSGRDGGNTIYF
cdr3_length: 15; j_call: TRBJ2-2; v_call: TRBV10-1; clone_size: NA; d_call: TRBD2; cdr3_nt: TGCGCCAGCAGTCCGGCGGGGGTGATCACCGGGGAGCTGTTTTTT; cdr3_aa: CASSPAGVITGELFF
cdr3_length: 16; j_call: TRBJ2-3; v_call: TRBV10-3; clone_size: NA; d_call: TRBD2; cdr3_nt: TGTGCCATCAGCCGACTAGCGGGGTCAAACACAGATACGCAGTATTTT; cdr3_aa: CAISRLAGSNTDTQYF
cdr3_length: 17; j_call: TRBJ1-6; v_call: TRBV5-1; clone_size: NA; d_call: TRBD1; cdr3_nt: TGCGCCAGCAGCTTGGGGGCAACTGACAGGGGAGGATCACCCCTCCACTTT; cdr3_aa: CASSLGATDRGGSPLHF
cdr3_length: 13; j_call: TRBJ1-2; v_call: TRBV5-1; clone_size: NA; d_call: NA; cdr3_nt: TGCGCCAGCAGCTTGGGCGGCTACTATGGCTACACCTTC; cdr3_aa: CASSLGGYYGYTF
cdr3_length: 14; j_call: TRBJ2-2; v_call: TRBV5-6; clone_size: NA; d_call: NA; cdr3_nt: TGTGCCAGCAGTTCCGACTACATTCCCGGGGAGCTGTTTTTT; cdr3_aa: CASSSDYIPGELFF
cdr3_length: 14; j_call: TRBJ2-7; v_call: TRBV5-6; clone_size: few; d_call: NA; cdr3_nt: TGTGCCAGCAGCTCCAGGACTGGGTTTGACGAGCAGTACTTC; cdr3_aa: CASSSRTGFDEQYF
cdr3_length: 14; j_call: TRBJ2-5; v_call: TRBV18; clone_size: NA; d_call: NA; cdr3_nt: TGTGCCAGCTCCGTACCTGGGGGCGAAGAGACCCAGTACTTC; cdr3_aa: CASSVPGGEETQYF
cdr3_length: 17; j_call: TRBJ2-7; v_call: TRBV7-9; clone_size: NA; d_call: TRBD1; cdr3_nt: TGTGCCAGCAGCACAACTGTCCCGGGACAGGGGTTCTACGAGCAGTACTTC; cdr3_aa: CASSTTVPGQGFYEQYF
cdr3_length: 14; j_call: TRBJ2-7; v_call: TRBV3-1/TRBV3-2; clone_size: NA; d_call: NA; cdr3_nt: TGTGCCAGCAGCCAAGAACCGGGGACCTACGAGCAGTACTTC; cdr3_aa: CASSQEPGTYEQYF
cdr3_length: 16; j_call: TRBJ2-7; v_call: TRBV18; clone_size: NA; d_call: NA; cdr3_nt: TGTGCCAGCTCCCAAAGGACAGAACATAGCTCCTACGAGCAGTACTTC; cdr3_aa: CASSQRTEHSSYEQYF
cdr3_length: 15; j_call: TRBJ2-5; v_call: TRBV10-3; clone_size: NA; d_call: TRBD1; cdr3_nt: TGTGCCATCAGTGAGCCGAACAGGGGGACAGAGACCCAGTACTTC; cdr3_aa: CAISEPNRGTETQYF
cdr3_length: 14; j_call: TRBJ1-1; v_call: TRBV3-1/TRBV3-2; clone_size: once; d_call: NA; cdr3_nt: TGTGCCAGCAGCCATCTACAGGGGAACACTGAAGCTTTCTTT; cdr3_aa: CASSHLQGNTEAFF
cdr3_length: 13; j_call: TRBJ1-1; v_call: TRBV5-4; clone_size: NA; d_call: NA; cdr3_nt: TGTGCCAGCAGCTTTGCCGGGAACACTGAAGCTTTCTTT; cdr3_aa: CASSFAGNTEAFF
cdr3_length: 21; j_call: TRBJ1-4; v_call: TRBV10-3; clone_size: few; d_call: TRBD1; cdr3_nt: TGTGCCATCAGTGAGTCGGCTCGCGATGGGACAGGGGGCGCTGGGGGCGAAAAACTGTTTTTT; cdr3_aa: CAISESARDGTGGAGGEKLFF